The 6 T cell receptor beta chains below all came from one sample that was sequenced in a study of T cell changes during pregnancy in multiple sclerosis (dated by TCRdb to the late 2010s). The method was the immunoSEQ multiplex PCR assay. The source is immuneACCESS, and TCRdb retained only in-frame sequences with V and J called. Part of the clones is not carried over; for the studies checked, unresolved V genes explain less than half of this, and the remainder is unexplained. This sample gives 30,000 to 40,000 clones in total; roughly nine tenths of them show up just once. The top ten clones comprise approximately 0.8% of the sample. This specimen was CD4+ T cells from peripheral blood mononuclear cells, taken in the third trimester of pregnancy. Every receptor here comes from a female donor with multiple sclerosis, enrolled in a pregnancy study.

This sequence joins TRBV19 and TRBJ2-7; the D gene is possibly TRBD2 (6 bases). The V end lost 4 bases, the J end lost 7 bases, and 14 bases lay between the germline ends. Germline V gives CDR1 LNHDA, CDR2 SQIVND (reference sequence). The length of the CDR3 is 13 residues. DNA for the CDR3: TGTGCCAGTAGTAATCAGGGACTTCGGGAGCAGTACTTC. Its translation: CASSNQGLREQYF.

The chain combines TRBV4-2 with TRBJ2-3; D is perhaps TRBD2 (6 bases). This CDR3 comprises 13 residues. CDR1 LGHNA and CDR2 YNFKEQ come from the germline V gene. Trimming pared 5 bases from V and 2 bases from J, leaving 8 bases between. CDR3 in amino acids: CASSGGDTDTQYF. The CDR3 region has the DNA TGTGCCAGCAGCGGAGGGGACACAGATACGCAGTATTTT.

The chain recombines TRBV5-1 with TRBJ2-7; TRBD1 agrees at 9 bases. The CDR3 spans 15 residues. Germline-derived CDR1 and CDR2 are SGHRS and YFSETQ. The V gene end was trimmed by 4 bases and the J gene end by 0 bases; junction bases not matched to a gene: 5. The CDR3 DNA is TGCGCCAGCAGCCGGGACAGGGCGTACTCCTACGAGCAGTACTTC. It specifies CASSRDRAYSYEQYF.

Remarks on this clone: An end of the junction differs from the germline gene, which may be a read error. J is TRBJ1-2 and V is TRBV5-1; D is uncertain. The CDR3 runs 15 residues. Germline CDR1 is SGHRS and CDR2 is YFSETQ. CDR3 protein: CASSLSSRDDGGKAF. The CDR3 DNA reads as TGCGCCAGCAGCCTAAGCAGCCGGGATGACGGAGGCAAGGCCTTC. Supplemented by reference TRBV5-1 and TRBJ1-2, the full variable domain reads KAGVTQTPRYLIKTRGQQVTLSCSPISGHRSVSWYQQTPGQGLQFLFEYFSETQRNKGNFPGRFSGRQFSNSRSEMNVSTLELGDSALYLCASSLSSRDDGGKAFGSGTRLTVV.

This chain links TRBV28 with TRBJ1-5; tentatively, D is TRBD1 (6 bases). Between the trimmed V and J ends, which lost 7 bases and 3 bases, there was a span of 19 bases. CDR3 length: 16 residues. Germline CDR1 reads MDHEN; CDR2 reads SYDVKM. The CDR3 DNA follows: TGTGCCAGCAACGAAGCCGGGACATCGCTCAATCAGCCCCAGCATTTT. Its protein product is CASNEAGTSLNQPQHF.

This rearrangement joins TRBV7-8 to TRBJ2-2; TRBD2 matches at 8 bases. Trimming took 2 bases from V and 7 from J; bases not matched to a gene: 9. Germline loops: CDR1 SGHVS, CDR2 FQNEAQ. This CDR3 is 16 amino acids long. CDR3 DNA: TGTGCCAGCAGCTTAAGGACGCGGGAGGTTGGCGGGGAGCTGTTTTTT. It is translated as CASSLRTREVGGELFF.